One and the same sample provided the 13 T cell receptor beta chains below, sequenced in a study of T cell changes during pregnancy in multiple sclerosis. The protocol was immunoSEQ multiplex PCR, while the TCRdb copy is restricted to in-frame clones and leaves out a portion. Found here are around 75,000 clones, 80% to 90% of them singletons; the top ten hold roughly 1%. This specimen was peripheral blood, taken in the first trimester of pregnancy. The receptor source for this set is a female donor in good health, enrolled as a control in a pregnancy study.

The chain couples TRBV5-4 to TRBJ2-3, with 8 nucleotides matching TRBD2. This CDR3 spans 17 amino acids. Germline CDR1 SGHNT, CDR2 YYREEE (reference sequence). V shed 0 bases, J shed 1 base, and the junction held 7 bases outside the gene matches. CDR3 in amino acids: CASSLGLAGGGTDTQYF. CDR3 bases: TGTGCCAGCAGCTTGGGCCTAGCGGGTGGTGGCACAGATACGCAGTATTTT. Variable domain in full (rest from reference TRBV5-4 and TRBJ2-3): ETGVTQSPTHLIKTRGQQVTLRCSSQSGHNTVSWYQQALGQGPQFIFQYYREEENGRGNFPPRFSGLQFPNYSSELNVNALELDDSALYLCASSLGLAGGGTDTQYFGPGTRLTVL.

This chain uses TRBV13 with TRBJ2-4; TRBD1 matches at 9 bases. The CDR3 totals 14 residues. Trimming removed 4 bases from V and 8 bases from J; junction bases left unmatched: 6. Germline-derived CDR1 and CDR2 are PRHDT and FYEKMQ (reference sequence). CDR3 sequence: CASSSPGQGDIQYF. The CDR3, as DNA: TGTGCCAGCAGCTCCCCGGGACAGGGTGACATTCAGTACTTC.

The CDR3 DNA is TGTGCCAGCAGCCAGTCCAGGGGGGAAGTGACTGAAGCTTTCTTT. It codes for CASSQSRGEVTEAFF. The rearrangement uses TRBV14 and TRBJ1-1; 7 nucleotides agree with TRBD1. This CDR3 is built from 15 residues. Looked up from germline, CDR1 is SGHDN and CDR2 is FVKESK. Germline trimming cut 3 bases from V and 5 bases from J; bases unmatched to any gene: 9.

The chain recombines TRBV7-9 with TRBJ1-1; TRBD1 is a possible D gene (5 bases). From germline, CDR1 is SEHNR and CDR2 FQNEAQ (reference sequence). This CDR3 contains 14 residues. Trimming removed 5 bases at V and 4 bases at J, with 14 bases between. This CDR3 is CASSQIGGPTEAFF. Written as DNA, the CDR3 is TGTGCCAGCAGCCAAATCGGGGGACCCACTGAAGCTTTCTTT.

The V gene is TRBV6-5, the J gene TRBJ1-2, with TRBD1 matching 8 bases. Germline V CDR1 and CDR2: MNHEY, SVGAGI. The CDR3 is made up of 15 amino acids. Germline trimming cut 2 bases from V and 8 bases from J; bases unmatched to any gene: 10. The CDR3: CASSYGYRGTDGYTF. For the CDR3, the DNA is TGTGCCAGCAGTTACGGTTACAGGGGGACCGACGGCTACACCTTC.

The gene calls are TRBV10-2 and TRBJ1-6; 9 bases are a match to TRBD1. Germline loops: CDR1 WSHSY, CDR2 SAAADI. The CDR3 is 14 amino acids. The junction had 3 bases not matched to a gene; V was cut back by 5 bases and J by 7 bases. CDR3 sequence: CASSRQGVNSPLHF. Here the CDR3 DNA reads TGCGCCAGCAGTAGACAGGGGGTGAATTCACCCCTCCACTTT.

The rearrangement joins TRBV5-1 to TRBJ1-1, with 7 bases lining up with TRBD1. The junction had 4 bases not matched to a gene; V was cut back by 4 bases and J by 1 base. The germline CDR1 and CDR2 sequences are SGHRS and YFSETQ. This CDR3 spans 14 amino acids. The CDR3 region is CASSVQGKNTEAFF. The CDR3 DNA sequence: TGCGCCAGCAGCGTACAGGGGAAGAACACTGAAGCTTTCTTT.

The genes are TRBV30 and TRBJ1-2, with a tentative D call TRBD1 (6 bases). This CDR3 has 13 amino acids. Germline lookup yields CDR1 GTSNPN and CDR2 SVGIG (reference sequence). With 2 bases removed from V and 2 bases from J, the gap between germline ends came to 9 bases. CDR3 residues: CAWSRGGNYGYTF. CDR3 DNA sequence: TGTGCCTGGAGTCGGGGGGGCAACTATGGCTACACCTTC. The full variable domain, with the rest looked up from reference TRBV30 and TRBJ1-2, is SQTIHQWPATLVQPVGSPLSLECTVEGTSNPNLYWYRQAAGRGLQLLFYSVGIGQISSEVPQNLSASRPQDRQFILSSKKLLLSDSGFYLCAWSRGGNYGYTFGSGTRLTVV.

J is TRBJ2-5 and V is TRBV6-5, with TRBD2 as a possible D gene (6 bases). The CDR3 has 16 amino acids. CDR1 MNHEY and CDR2 SVGAGI come from the germline V gene. Trimming pared 0 bases from V and 1 base from J, leaving 12 bases between. For the CDR3, the DNA is TGTGCCAGCAGTTACTCGGAGGGTTGGAGCCAAGAGACCCAGTACTTC. This sequence encodes CASSYSEGWSQETQYF.

The chain carries TRBV2 and TRBJ2-4, with 7 bases fitting TRBD2. With 4 bases clipped from V and 6 bases from J, the junction kept 3 bases outside the gene matches. This CDR3 region has 13 residues. The V gene's germline CDR1 is SNHLY and CDR2 FYNNEI. CDR3 bases: TGTGCCAGCAGTGCCTGGGGGGGAAACATTCAGTACTTC. Its protein is CASSAWGGNIQYF.

V gene TRBV7-9 combines with J gene TRBJ1-4; 12 positions match TRBD1. Looked up from germline, CDR1 is SEHNR and CDR2 is FQNEAQ (reference sequence). V dropped 1 base and J dropped 7; count of bases not matched to a gene: 10. CDR3 length equals 18 residues. Written as DNA, the CDR3 is TGTGCCAGCAGCTTAGTAGGGGGGACAGGGGGCTTCGGTGAAAAACTGTTTTTT. Protein sequence: CASSLVGGTGGFGEKLFF.

This sequence joins TRBV10-2 and TRBJ1-2; D might be TRBD1 (5 bases). With 2 bases removed from V and 3 bases from J, the gap between germline ends came to 10 bases. Germline assignment: CDR1 WSHSY and CDR2 SAAADI. The length of the CDR3 is 14 residues. The CDR3 region is CASSERGSYYGYTF. The CDR3 coding sequence is TGCGCCAGCAGTGAGAGGGGCAGTTACTATGGCTACACCTTC.

On this clone: The sample carries other DNA sequences with the same CDR3. The V call is TRBV7-9, the J call TRBJ1-1; D unclear. Germline-derived CDR1 and CDR2 are SEHNR and FQNEAQ (reference sequence). The V end was cut by 2 bases, the J end by 0 bases, with 4 bases between. The length of the CDR3 is 13 residues. The CDR3 region is CASSLSMNTEAFF. CDR3 nucleotides: TGTGCCAGCAGCTTATCCATGAACACTGAAGCTTTCTTT. The full variable domain, rest sourced from reference TRBV7-9 and TRBJ1-1, is DTGVSQNPRHKITKRGQNVTFRCDPISEHNRLYWYRQTLGQGPEFLTYFQNEAQLEKSRLLSDRFSAERPKGSFSTLEIQRTEQGDSAMYLCASSLSMNTEAFFGQGTRLTVV.